This TCR beta chain was sequenced in a study of control samples from healthy donors and cancer patients. Sequenced by immunoSEQ multiplex PCR; TCRdb stores in-frame clones only, minus some. The sample has some 87,000 clones; around 80% are singletons. V dropped 5 bases and J dropped 6 bases, with 11 bases sitting between them. The CDR3 consists of 12 residues. Germline values: CDR1 SEHNR, CDR2 FQNEAQ (reference sequence). The sequencing sample was made of PBMCs. This TCR was sampled from a man between 60 and 75 years old with head and neck cancer. The V and J genes are TRBV7-9 and TRBJ2-7; no clear D gene. The CDR3 DNA sequence: TGTGCCAGCAGCGAGGTTCCCCTCGAGCAGTACTTC. Translated, it gives CASSEVPLEQYF.